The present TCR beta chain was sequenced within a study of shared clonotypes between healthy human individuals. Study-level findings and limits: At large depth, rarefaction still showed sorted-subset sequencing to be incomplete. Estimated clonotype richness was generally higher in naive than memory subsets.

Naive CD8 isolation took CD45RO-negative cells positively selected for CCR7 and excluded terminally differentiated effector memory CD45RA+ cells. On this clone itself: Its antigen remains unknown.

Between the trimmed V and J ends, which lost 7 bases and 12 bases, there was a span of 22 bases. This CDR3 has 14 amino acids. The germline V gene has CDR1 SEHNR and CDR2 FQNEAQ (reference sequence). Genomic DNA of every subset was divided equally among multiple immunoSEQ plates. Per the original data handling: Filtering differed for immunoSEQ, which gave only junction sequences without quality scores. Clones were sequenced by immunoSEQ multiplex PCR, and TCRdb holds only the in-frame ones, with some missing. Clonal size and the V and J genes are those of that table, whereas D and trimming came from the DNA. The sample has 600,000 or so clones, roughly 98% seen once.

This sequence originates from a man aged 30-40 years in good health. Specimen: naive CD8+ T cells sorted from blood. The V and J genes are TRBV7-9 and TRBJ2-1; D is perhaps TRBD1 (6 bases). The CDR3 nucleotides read TGTGCCAGCACCTCCCTTGGGGCAGGGGTGAGGCAGTTCTTC. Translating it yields CASTSLGAGVRQFF. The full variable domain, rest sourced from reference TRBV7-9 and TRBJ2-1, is DTGVSQNPRHKITKRGQNVTFRCDPISEHNRLYWYRQTLGQGPEFLTYFQNEAQLEKSRLLSDRFSAERPKGSFSTLEIQRTEQGDSAMYLCASTSLGAGVRQFFGPGTRLTVL.